The clone carrying this T cell receptor (beta chain) was counted at least ten times. Time point meaning: newly diagnosed GD, antithyroid drugs for less than 3 months. The TCR library was made from RNA that had been extracted from PBMCs in TRIzol. Germline values: CDR1 SNHLY, CDR2 FYNNEI. There are 15 residues in the CDR3. Deletions cut 5 bases from V and 0 bases from J, with 11 bases between. In building TCR beta libraries, iRepertoire HTBI primers were used together with Arm-PCR of CDR3 regions. TCRdb reprocessed the multiplex PCR reads via MiXCR and lists one record per CDR3 protein. The table shows approximately 270,000 distinct CDR3 sequences, with under 20% occurring only once. The sample originates from a study of regulatory T cells in long-lasting Graves disease. These data also featured in a second study, about T cells in Graves' hyperthyroidism and ophthalmopathy.

The sequencing used peripheral blood mononuclear cells (PBMCs), collected at new diagnosis, from a patient treated with antithyroid drugs. This TCR was recovered from a young woman with Graves disease. The chain employs TRBV2 and TRBJ2-1; D may be TRBD1 (6 bases). This CDR3 reads CASSQQGSSYNEQFF. CDR3 DNA: TGTGCCAGCAGTCAACAGGGCAGCTCCTACAATGAGCAGTTCTTC.